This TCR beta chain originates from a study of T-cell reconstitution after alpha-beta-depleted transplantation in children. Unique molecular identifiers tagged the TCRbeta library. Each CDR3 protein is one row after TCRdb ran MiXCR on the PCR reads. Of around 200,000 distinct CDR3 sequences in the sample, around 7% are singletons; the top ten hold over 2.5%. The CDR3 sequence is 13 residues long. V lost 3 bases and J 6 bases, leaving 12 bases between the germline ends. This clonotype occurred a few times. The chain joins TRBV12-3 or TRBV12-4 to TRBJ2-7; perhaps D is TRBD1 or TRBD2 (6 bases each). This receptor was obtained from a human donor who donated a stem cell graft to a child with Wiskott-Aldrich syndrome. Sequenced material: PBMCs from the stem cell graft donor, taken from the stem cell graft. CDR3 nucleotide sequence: TGTGCCAGCAGTTTTCGGGGGCTTCTCGAGCAGTACTTC. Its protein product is CASSFRGLLEQYF.